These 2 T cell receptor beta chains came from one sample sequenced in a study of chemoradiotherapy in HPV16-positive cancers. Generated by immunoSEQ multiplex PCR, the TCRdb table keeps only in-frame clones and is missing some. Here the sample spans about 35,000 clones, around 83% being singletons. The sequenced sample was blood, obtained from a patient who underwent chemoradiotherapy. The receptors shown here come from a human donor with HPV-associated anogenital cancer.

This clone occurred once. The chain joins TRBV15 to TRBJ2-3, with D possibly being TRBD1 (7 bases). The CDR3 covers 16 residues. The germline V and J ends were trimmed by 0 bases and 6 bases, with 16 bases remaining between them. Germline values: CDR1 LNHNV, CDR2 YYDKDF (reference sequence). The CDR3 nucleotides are TGTGCCACCAGCAGAGATATTGAGGAGGGGGCGGATACGCAGTATTTT. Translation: CATSRDIEEGADTQYF.

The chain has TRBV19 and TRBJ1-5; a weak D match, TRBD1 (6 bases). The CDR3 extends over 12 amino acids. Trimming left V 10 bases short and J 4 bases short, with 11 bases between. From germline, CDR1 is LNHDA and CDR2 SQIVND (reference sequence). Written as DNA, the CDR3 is TGTGCCATTGGGGGGCTTAATCAGCCCCAGCATTTT. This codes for CAIGGLNQPQHF.